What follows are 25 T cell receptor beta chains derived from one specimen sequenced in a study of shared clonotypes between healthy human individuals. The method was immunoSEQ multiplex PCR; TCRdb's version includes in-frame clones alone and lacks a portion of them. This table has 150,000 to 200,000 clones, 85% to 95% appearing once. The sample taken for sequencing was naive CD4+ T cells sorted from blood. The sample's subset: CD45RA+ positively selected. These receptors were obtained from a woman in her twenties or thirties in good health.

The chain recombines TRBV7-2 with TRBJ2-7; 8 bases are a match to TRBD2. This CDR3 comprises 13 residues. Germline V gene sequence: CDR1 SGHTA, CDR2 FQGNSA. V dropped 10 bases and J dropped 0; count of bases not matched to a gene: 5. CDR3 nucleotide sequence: TGTGCCATCCCTAGCGGGCCCTCCTACGAGCAGTACTTC. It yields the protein CAIPSGPSYEQYF.

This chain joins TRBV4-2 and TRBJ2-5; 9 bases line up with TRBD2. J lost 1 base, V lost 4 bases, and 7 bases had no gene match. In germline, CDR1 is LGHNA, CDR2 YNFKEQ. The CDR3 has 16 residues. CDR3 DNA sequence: TGTGCCAGCAGCCTGGACACTAGCGGGTTCCAAGAGACCCAGTACTTC. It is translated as CASSLDTSGFQETQYF.

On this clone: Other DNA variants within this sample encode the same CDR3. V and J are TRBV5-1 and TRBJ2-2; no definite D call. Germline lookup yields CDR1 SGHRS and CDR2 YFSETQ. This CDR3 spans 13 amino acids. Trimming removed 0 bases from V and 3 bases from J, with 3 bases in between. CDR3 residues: CASSLADTGELFF. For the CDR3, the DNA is TGCGCCAGCAGCTTGGCCGACACCGGGGAGCTGTTTTTT.

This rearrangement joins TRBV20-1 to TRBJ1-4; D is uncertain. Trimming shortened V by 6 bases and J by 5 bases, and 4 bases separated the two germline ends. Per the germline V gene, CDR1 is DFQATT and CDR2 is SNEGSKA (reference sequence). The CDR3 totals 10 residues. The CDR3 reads CSAKNEKLFF. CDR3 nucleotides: TGCAGTGCCAAAAATGAAAAACTGTTTTTT.

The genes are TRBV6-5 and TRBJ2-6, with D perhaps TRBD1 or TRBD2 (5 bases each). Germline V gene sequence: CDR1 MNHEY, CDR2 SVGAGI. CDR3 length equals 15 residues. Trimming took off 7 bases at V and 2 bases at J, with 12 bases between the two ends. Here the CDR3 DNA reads TGTGCCAGCAAAGTACGGGGCACTGGGGCCAACGTCCTGACTTTC. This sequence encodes CASKVRGTGANVLTF.

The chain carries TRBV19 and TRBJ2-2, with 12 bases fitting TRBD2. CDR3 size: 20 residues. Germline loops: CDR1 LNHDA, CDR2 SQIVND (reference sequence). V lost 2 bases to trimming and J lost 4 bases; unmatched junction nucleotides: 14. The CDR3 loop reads CASSISRLAGARRVTGELFF. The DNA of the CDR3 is TGTGCCAGTAGTATATCCCGACTAGCGGGAGCCCGTCGGGTCACCGGGGAGCTGTTTTTT.

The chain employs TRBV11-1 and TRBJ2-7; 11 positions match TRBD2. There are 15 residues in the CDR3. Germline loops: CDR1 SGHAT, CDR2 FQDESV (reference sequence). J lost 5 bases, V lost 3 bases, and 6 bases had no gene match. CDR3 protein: CASSFTSGSYHEQYF. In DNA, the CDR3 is TGTGCCAGCAGCTTTACTAGCGGGAGTTATCACGAGCAGTACTTC.

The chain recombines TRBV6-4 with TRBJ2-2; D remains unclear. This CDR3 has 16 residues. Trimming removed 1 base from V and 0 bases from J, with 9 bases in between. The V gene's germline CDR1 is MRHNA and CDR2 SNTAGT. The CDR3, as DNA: TGTGCCAGCAGTGACTTCGGTGGCCCGAACACCGGGGAGCTGTTTTTT. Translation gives CASSDFGGPNTGELFF.

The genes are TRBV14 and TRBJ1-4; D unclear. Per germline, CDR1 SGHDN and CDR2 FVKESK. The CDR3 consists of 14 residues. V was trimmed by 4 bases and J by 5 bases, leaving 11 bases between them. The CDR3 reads CASSRGGRNEKLFF. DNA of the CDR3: TGTGCCAGCAGCCGAGGAGGGCGGAATGAAAAACTGTTTTTT. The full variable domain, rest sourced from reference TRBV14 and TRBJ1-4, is EAGVTQFPSHSVIEKGQTVTLRCDPISGHDNLYWYRRVMGKEIKFLLHFVKESKQDESGMPNNRFLAERTGGTYSTLKVQPAELEDSGVYFCASSRGGRNEKLFFGSGTQLSVL.

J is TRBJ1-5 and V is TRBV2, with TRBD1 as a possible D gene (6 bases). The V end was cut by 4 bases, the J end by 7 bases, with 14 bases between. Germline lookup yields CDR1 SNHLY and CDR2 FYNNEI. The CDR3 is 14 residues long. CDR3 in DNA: TGTGCCAGCAGTGGGGGAGGGGGAAACCAGCCCCAGCATTTT. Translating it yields CASSGGGGNQPQHF.

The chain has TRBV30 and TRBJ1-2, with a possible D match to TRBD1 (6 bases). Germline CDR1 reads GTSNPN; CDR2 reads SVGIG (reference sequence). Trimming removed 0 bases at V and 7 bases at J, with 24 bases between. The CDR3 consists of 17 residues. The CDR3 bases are TGTGCCTGGAGTGTACCCAGGATGACGGCAGGGGTACGTGGCTACACCTTC. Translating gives CAWSVPRMTAGVRGYTF. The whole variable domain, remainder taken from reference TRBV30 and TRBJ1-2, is SQTIHQWPATLVQPVGSPLSLECTVEGTSNPNLYWYRQAAGRGLQLLFYSVGIGQISSEVPQNLSASRPQDRQFILSSKKLLLSDSGFYLCAWSVPRMTAGVRGYTFGSGTRLTVV.

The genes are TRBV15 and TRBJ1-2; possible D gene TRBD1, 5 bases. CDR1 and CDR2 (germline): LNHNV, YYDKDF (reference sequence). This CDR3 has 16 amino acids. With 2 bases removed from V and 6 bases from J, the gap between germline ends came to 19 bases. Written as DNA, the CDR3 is TGTGCCACCAGCAGACCTCTAATCGCAGGGTTCGATGGCTACACCTTC. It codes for CATSRPLIAGFDGYTF.

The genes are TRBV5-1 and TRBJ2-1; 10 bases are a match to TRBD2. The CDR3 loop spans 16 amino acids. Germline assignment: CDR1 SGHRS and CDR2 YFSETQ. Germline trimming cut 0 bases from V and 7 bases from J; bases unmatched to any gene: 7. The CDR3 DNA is TGCGCCAGCAGCTTGGGGTGGCTAGCGGGAGTGAATGAGCAGTTCTTC. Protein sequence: CASSLGWLAGVNEQFF.

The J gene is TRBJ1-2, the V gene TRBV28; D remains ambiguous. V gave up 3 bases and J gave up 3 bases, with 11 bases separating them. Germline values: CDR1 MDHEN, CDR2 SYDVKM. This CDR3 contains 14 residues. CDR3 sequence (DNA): TGTGCCAGCAGTTTCTGGGTGGTGGACTATGGCTACACCTTC. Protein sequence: CASSFWVVDYGYTF.

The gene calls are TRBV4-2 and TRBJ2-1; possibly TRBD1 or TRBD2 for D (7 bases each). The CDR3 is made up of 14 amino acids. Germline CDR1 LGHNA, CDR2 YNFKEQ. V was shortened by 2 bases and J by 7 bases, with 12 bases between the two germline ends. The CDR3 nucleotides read TGTGCCAGCAGCCAATCCAGGGGGGGAAATGAGCAGTTCTTC. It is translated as CASSQSRGGNEQFF.

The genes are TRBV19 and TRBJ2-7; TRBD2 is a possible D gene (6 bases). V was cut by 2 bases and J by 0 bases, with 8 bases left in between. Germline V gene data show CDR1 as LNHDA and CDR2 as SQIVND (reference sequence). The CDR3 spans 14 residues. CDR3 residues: CASSITSNSYEQYF. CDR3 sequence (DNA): TGTGCCAGTAGTATAACTAGCAACTCCTACGAGCAGTACTTC. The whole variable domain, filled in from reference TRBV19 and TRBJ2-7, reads DGGITQSPKYLFRKEGQNVTLSCEQNLNHDAMYWYRQDPGQGLRLIYYSQIVNDFQKGDIAEGYSVSREKKESFPLTVTSAQKNPTAFYLCASSITSNSYEQYFGPGTRLTVT.

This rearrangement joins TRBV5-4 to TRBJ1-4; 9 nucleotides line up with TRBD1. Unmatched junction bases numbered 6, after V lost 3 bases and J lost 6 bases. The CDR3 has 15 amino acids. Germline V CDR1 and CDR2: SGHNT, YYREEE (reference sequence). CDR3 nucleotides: TGTGCCAGCAGCTCGCCCGGGACAGGGTATGAAAAACTGTTTTTT. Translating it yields CASSSPGTGYEKLFF.

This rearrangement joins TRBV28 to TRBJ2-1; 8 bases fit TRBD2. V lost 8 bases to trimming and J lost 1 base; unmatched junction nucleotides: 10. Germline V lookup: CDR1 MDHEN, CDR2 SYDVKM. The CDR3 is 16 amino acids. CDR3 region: CASSPTRGRSYNEQFF. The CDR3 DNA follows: TGTGCCAGCTCTCCAACTCGCGGGAGGTCCTACAATGAGCAGTTCTTC. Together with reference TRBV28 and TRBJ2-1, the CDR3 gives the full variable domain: DVKVTQSSRYLVKRTGEKVFLECVQDMDHENMFWYRQDPGLGLRLIYFSYDVKMKEKGDIPEGYSVSREKKERFSLILESASTNQTSMYLCASSPTRGRSYNEQFFGPGTRLTVL.

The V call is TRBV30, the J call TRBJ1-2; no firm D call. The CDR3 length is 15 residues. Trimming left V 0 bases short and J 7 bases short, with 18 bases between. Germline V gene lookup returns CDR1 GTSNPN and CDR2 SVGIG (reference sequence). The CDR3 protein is CAWSVLGLKSSGYTF. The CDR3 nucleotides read TGTGCCTGGAGTGTTCTTGGACTTAAATCTTCTGGCTACACCTTC.

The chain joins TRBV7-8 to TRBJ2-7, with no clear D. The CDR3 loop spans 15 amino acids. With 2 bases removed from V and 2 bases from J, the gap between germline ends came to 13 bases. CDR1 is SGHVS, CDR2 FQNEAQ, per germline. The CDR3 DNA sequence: TGTGCCAGCAGCTTAAGGGCCCGCGGAGCCTACGAGCAGTACTTC. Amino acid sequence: CASSLRARGAYEQYF.

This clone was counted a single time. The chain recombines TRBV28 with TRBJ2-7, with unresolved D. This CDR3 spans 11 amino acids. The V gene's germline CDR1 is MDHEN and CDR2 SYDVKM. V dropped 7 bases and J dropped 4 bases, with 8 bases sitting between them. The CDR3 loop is CASTQFYEQYF. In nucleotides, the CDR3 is TGTGCCAGCACCCAATTTTACGAGCAGTACTTC.

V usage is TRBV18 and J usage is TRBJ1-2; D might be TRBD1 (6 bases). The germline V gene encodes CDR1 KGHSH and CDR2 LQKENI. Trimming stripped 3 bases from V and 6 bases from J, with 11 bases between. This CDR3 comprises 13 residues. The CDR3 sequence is CASSPAGADGYTF. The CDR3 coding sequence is TGTGCCAGCTCACCGGCGGGGGCGGATGGCTACACCTTC.

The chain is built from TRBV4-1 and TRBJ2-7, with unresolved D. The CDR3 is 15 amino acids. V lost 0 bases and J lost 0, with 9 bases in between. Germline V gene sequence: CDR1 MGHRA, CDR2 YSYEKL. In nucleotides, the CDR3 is TGCGCCAGCAGCCAAGACGGTAGGAGCTCCTACGAGCAGTACTTC. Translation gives CASSQDGRSSYEQYF.

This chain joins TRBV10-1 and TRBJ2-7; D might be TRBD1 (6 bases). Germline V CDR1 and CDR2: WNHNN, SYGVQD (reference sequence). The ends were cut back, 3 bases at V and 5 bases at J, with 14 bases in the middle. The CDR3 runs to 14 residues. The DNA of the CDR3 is TGCGCCAGCAGTGATGGGCAGGGGTGGGACGAGCAGTACTTC. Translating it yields CASSDGQGWDEQYF.

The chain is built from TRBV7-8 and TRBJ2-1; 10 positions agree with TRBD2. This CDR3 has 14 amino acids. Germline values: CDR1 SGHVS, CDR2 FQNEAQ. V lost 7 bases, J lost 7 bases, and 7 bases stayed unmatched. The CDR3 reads CASTQREGTNEQFF. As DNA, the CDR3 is TGTGCCAGCACCCAGCGGGAGGGAACAAATGAGCAGTTCTTC. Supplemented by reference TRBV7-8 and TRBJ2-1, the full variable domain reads GAGVSQSPRYKVAKRGQDVALRCDPISGHVSLFWYQQALGQGPEFLTYFQNEAQLDKSGLPSDRFFAERPEGSVSTLKIQRTQQEDSAVYLCASTQREGTNEQFFGPGTRLTVL.